The rows below give T cell receptor beta chains drawn from one sample of a study of regulatory T cells in long-lasting Graves disease. TCRdb processed the multiplex PCR reads anew with MiXCR; each CDR3 protein has one entry. The table includes roughly 350,000 distinct CDR3 sequences, under 20% detected once. These data are also associated with another study on T cells in Graves' hyperthyroidism and ophthalmopathy.

The sample was peripheral blood mononuclear cells (PBMCs), taken at new diagnosis, from a patient treated with antithyroid drugs. Receptors were obtained from a woman under 30 with Graves disease. CDR3s include the opening cysteine and the closing phenylalanine or tryptophan. The order of the fields is J gene, D gene, clone size, V gene, CDR3 DNA, CDR3 protein. The D gene is left open where the match is weak. A row's size may be missing; if present it is once, few, many or a size class.

j_gene: TRBJ1-1
d_gene: NA
abundance: many
v_gene: TRBV5-1
CDR3nt: TGCGCCAGCAGAGGGAGCGGTTCGAACACTGAAGCTTTCTTT
CDR3aa: CASRGSGSNTEAFF

j_gene: TRBJ2-1
d_gene: TRBD1
abundance: many
v_gene: TRBV5-1
CDR3nt: TGCGCCAGCAGCCAGTTATCTCGGACAGGAGAGTTCTTC
CDR3aa: CASSQLSRTGEFF

j_gene: TRBJ2-7
d_gene: NA
abundance: many
v_gene: TRBV2
CDR3nt: TGTGCCAGCGAGGGCCCCGGGCCCGAGCAGTACTTC
CDR3aa: CASEGPGPEQYF

j_gene: TRBJ1-1
d_gene: NA
abundance: many
v_gene: TRBV2
CDR3nt: TGTGCCAGCAGATCCGGGCCAACGGCCACTGAAGCTTTCTTT
CDR3aa: CASRSGPTATEAFF

j_gene: TRBJ1-1
d_gene: NA
abundance: NA
v_gene: TRBV7-9
CDR3nt: TGTGCCAGCAGCCCCCAGGGCCAGGGCACTGAAGCTTTCTTT
CDR3aa: CASSPQGQGTEAFF

j_gene: TRBJ1-2
d_gene: TRBD1
abundance: many
v_gene: TRBV28
CDR3nt: TGTGCCAGCAGCCGAGCAGGACAGGGGGCAGGAGATACCTTC
CDR3aa: CASSRAGQGAGDTF

j_gene: TRBJ2-5
d_gene: NA
abundance: NA
v_gene: TRBV24-1
CDR3nt: TGTGCCACCAGTGACAAGGGACGGTCCCAAGAGACCCAGTACTTC
CDR3aa: CATSDKGRSQETQYF

j_gene: TRBJ1-5
d_gene: NA
abundance: NA
v_gene: TRBV19
CDR3nt: TGTGCCAGTCCCCCAAAGGCCACGACCCCGAATCAGCCCCAGCATTTT
CDR3aa: CASPPKATTPNQPQHF

j_gene: TRBJ1-1
d_gene: NA
abundance: few
v_gene: TRBV20-1
CDR3nt: TGCAGTGTCAAAGCCGGGAAAGCTTTCTTT
CDR3aa: CSVKAGKAFF

j_gene: TRBJ1-1
d_gene: NA
abundance: many
v_gene: TRBV5-1
CDR3nt: TGCGCCAGCAGAGACAACATGAACACTGAAGCTTTCTTT
CDR3aa: CASRDNMNTEAFF

j_gene: TRBJ2-6
d_gene: TRBD1
abundance: many
v_gene: TRBV2
CDR3nt: TGTGCCAGCAGGATGGACAGGGAAGGGAGCTCTGGGGCCAACGTCCTGACTTTC
CDR3aa: CASRMDREGSSGANVLTF

j_gene: TRBJ2-2
d_gene: NA
abundance: many
v_gene: TRBV3-1
CDR3nt: TGTGCCAGCAGCCAACTAAGCACCGGGGAGCTGTTTTTT
CDR3aa: CASSQLSTGELFF

j_gene: TRBJ2-6
d_gene: NA
abundance: few
v_gene: TRBV27
CDR3nt: TGTGCCAGCAGTGGAGGCAGGACCCTCTCTGGGGCCAACGTCCTGACTTTC
CDR3aa: CASSGGRTLSGANVLTF

j_gene: TRBJ1-1
d_gene: NA
abundance: NA
v_gene: TRBV4-1
CDR3nt: TGCGCCAGCAGCCAAGGTGAGAACTTGAACACTGAAGCTTTCTTT
CDR3aa: CASSQGENLNTEAFF